This entry lists 15 T cell receptor beta chains sequenced from one sample in a study of T cells in Graves' hyperthyroidism and ophthalmopathy. TCR beta CDR3 regions were amplified from RNA. HTBI primers were used for first-round RT-PCR of the TCR CDR3. Via MiXCR, TCRdb re-called the multiplex PCR reads, giving one row per CDR3 protein. The repertoire holds approximately 430,000 distinct CDR3 sequences, with about 15% as singletons. Sequenced sample: blood. All receptors derive from a woman in her late teens or twenties with Graves' hyperthyroidism.

This clonotype was recorded a few times. This chain links TRBV19 with TRBJ1-2, with 7 bases identical to TRBD1. CDR3 size: 16 residues. Per germline, CDR1 LNHDA and CDR2 SQIVND (reference sequence). V lost 5 bases to trimming and J lost 0 bases; unmatched junction nucleotides: 9. This chain's CDR3 is CASSPGTAVSNYGYTF. The CDR3, as DNA: TGTGCCAGTAGTCCTGGGACAGCTGTCTCTAACTATGGCTACACCTTC.

This clonotype was observed a few times. The genes are TRBV28 and TRBJ2-7; D is unresolved. Germline V gives CDR1 MDHEN, CDR2 SYDVKM. V was trimmed by 3 bases and J by 9 bases, leaving 15 bases between them. The CDR3 length is 13 residues. This CDR3 is CASSLGNYDGQYF. CDR3 nucleotides: TGTGCCAGCAGTTTGGGGAACTATGACGGGCAGTACTTC.

V is TRBV12-3 or TRBV12-4 and J is TRBJ1-4; weak D call: TRBD1 (5 bases). V lost 3 bases, J lost 4 bases, and 15 bases lay in between. The CDR3 is 16 amino acids. The CDR3 sequence is CASSFSGGAHNEKLFF. DNA for the CDR3: TGTGCCAGCAGTTTTTCAGGAGGGGCCCATAATGAAAAACTGTTTTTT.

This clonotype came up a few times. This chain joins TRBV5-1 and TRBJ1-5, with TRBD1 matching over 9 bases. The germline V gene has CDR1 SGHRS and CDR2 YFSETQ. The CDR3 covers 15 residues. V shed 4 bases, J shed 3 bases, and the junction held 5 bases outside the gene matches. CDR3 residues: CASSTGTGFNQPQHF. Here the CDR3 DNA reads TGCGCCAGCAGCACGGGGACAGGGTTCAATCAGCCCCAGCATTTT.

This clonotype was found once. CDR3 amino acids: CASSGGGAGNQPQHF. The CDR3 DNA sequence: TGTGCCAGCAGTGGCGGCGGGGCTGGCAATCAGCCCCAGCATTTT. V is TRBV2 and J is TRBJ1-5; TRBD1 might be the D (5 bases). The V end lost 4 bases, the J end lost 2 bases, and 12 bases lay between the germline ends. The CDR3 is made up of 15 amino acids. Germline CDR1 and CDR2: SNHLY and FYNNEI.

This clonotype was observed at least ten times. The chain is built from TRBV2 and TRBJ2-3; D perhaps matches TRBD2 (6 bases). Germline V gene sequence: CDR1 SNHLY, CDR2 FYNNEI. Trimming pared 3 bases from V and 3 bases from J, leaving 13 bases between. CDR3 length: 15 amino acids. The CDR3: CASSERDLTTDTQYF. The DNA of the CDR3 is TGTGCCAGCAGTGAGCGGGACCTTACGACAGATACGCAGTATTTT.

The chain is built from TRBV19 and TRBJ2-1; TRBD1 aligns across 7 bases. Unmatched junction bases numbered 9, after V lost 7 bases and J lost 0 bases. The CDR3 has 16 amino acids. Per the germline V gene, CDR1 is LNHDA and CDR2 is SQIVND (reference sequence). CDR3 sequence reads: CASNLGQASSYNEQFF. CDR3 sequence (DNA): TGTGCCAGTAACCTCGGACAGGCGAGCTCCTACAATGAGCAGTTCTTC.

This clonotype was counted at least ten times. This chain links TRBV5-1 with TRBJ2-1, with TRBD2 identical over 8 bases. Trimming removed 0 bases from V and 5 bases from J; junction bases left unmatched: 1. CDR1 is SGHRS, CDR2 YFSETQ, per germline. CDR3 length equals 14 residues. CDR3 amino acids: CASSLVGGDNEQFF. Here the CDR3 DNA reads TGCGCCAGCAGCTTGGTCGGGGGGGACAATGAGCAGTTCTTC.

This chain links TRBV4-2 with TRBJ2-3; 15 bases match TRBD2. The germline gives CDR1 LGHNA, CDR2 YNFKEQ. J was trimmed by 7 bases and V by 0 bases; bases with no gene match: 11. The CDR3 consists of 19 residues. The CDR3 region has the DNA TGTGCCAGCAGCCAAGATTGGGGACTAGCGGGAGGCTTCGGGAATACGCAGTATTTT. It is translated as CASSQDWGLAGGFGNTQYF.

At least ten counts were recorded for this clonotype. This chain uses TRBV11-2 with TRBJ2-7; the D gene is possibly TRBD1 (5 bases). V lost 2 bases, J lost 3 bases, and 14 bases lay in between. Germline CDR1 and CDR2: SGHAT and FQNNGV. CDR3 length: 15 residues. The CDR3 loop is CASSLHVTASYEQYF. In nucleotides, the CDR3 is TGTGCCAGCAGCTTACACGTGACAGCCAGCTACGAGCAGTACTTC. Drawing the rest from reference TRBV11-2 and TRBJ2-7, the complete variable domain is EAGVAQSPRYKIIEKRQSVAFWCNPISGHATLYWYQQILGQGPKLLIQFQNNGVVDDSQLPKDRFSAERLKGVDSTLKIQPAKLEDSAVYLCASSLHVTASYEQYFGPGTRLTVT.

This clonotype was observed at least ten times. CDR3 nucleotide sequence: TGTGCCAGCAGTTACCGGGGGGGGGTCAATCAGCCCCAGCATTTT. Protein product: CASSYRGGVNQPQHF. The chain links TRBV6-5 to TRBJ1-5; TRBD1 is a possible D gene (5 bases). The ends were cut back, 2 bases at V and 3 bases at J, with 11 bases in the middle. The length of the CDR3 is 15 residues. Germline loops: CDR1 MNHEY, CDR2 SVGAGI.

This clonotype was found a few times. CDR3 nucleotides: TGCAGTGCGGAAATAGCGGGGGGCCCCCAAGAGACCCAGTACTTC. Translating it yields CSAEIAGGPQETQYF. The chain carries TRBV20-1 and TRBJ2-5, with 10 bases fitting TRBD2. Germline values: CDR1 DFQATT, CDR2 SNEGSKA (reference sequence). The CDR3 sequence is 15 residues long. J gave up 1 base and V 6 bases, and 8 bases lay outside the gene matches.

This clonotype was recorded many times. The chain employs TRBV5-1 and TRBJ1-2, with TRBD1 identical over 9 bases. Germline V gene sequence: CDR1 SGHRS, CDR2 YFSETQ. This CDR3 is 15 amino acids long. With 0 bases clipped from V and 4 bases from J, the junction kept 4 bases outside the gene matches. CDR3 in DNA: TGCGCCAGCAGCTTGGCCCTGGACAGGGGCTATGGCTACACCTTC. Its protein product is CASSLALDRGYGYTF.

The gene calls are TRBV19 and TRBJ2-7; 8 bases are a match to TRBD1. V shed 4 bases, J shed 2 bases, and the junction held 7 bases outside the gene matches. Germline CDR1 reads LNHDA; CDR2 reads SQIVND (reference sequence). This CDR3 region has 15 residues. CDR3 residues: CASSRAGTGPYEQYF. CDR3 coding DNA: TGTGCCAGTAGTAGAGCCGGGACAGGTCCCTACGAGCAGTACTTC.

This chain joins TRBV7-9 and TRBJ1-2, with unresolved D. CDR1 is SEHNR, CDR2 FQNEAQ, per germline (reference sequence). The CDR3 consists of 16 residues. V lost 1 base, J lost 0 bases, and 12 bases lay in between. The CDR3 DNA reads as TGTGCCAGCAGCTTAGGGGCGGGCGTTTCTAACTATGGCTACACCTTC. Its translation is CASSLGAGVSNYGYTF.